The present T cell receptor beta chain was sequenced within a study of cytomegalovirus exposure and HLA in healthy donors. Study-level background: The same platform was used for the roughly 130 validation repertoires and the roughly 730 first-cohort repertoires, a later analysis reported. Study-level points and caveats: According to the study, 150 to 200 TCR beta chains were cytomegalovirus-associated.

Of note for this clone: The antigen remains unidentified.

Generated by immunoSEQ multiplex PCR, the TCRdb table keeps only in-frame clones and is missing some. The table records approximately 280,000 clones, approximately 90% of them present only once. The donors were in the approximately 110-subject validation cohort; that cohort was separate from the approximately 670-subject first cohort. The CDR3 runs to 18 residues. Germline V lookup: CDR1 SGHVS, CDR2 FQNEAQ. Trimming took 0 bases from V and 1 from J; bases not matched to a gene: 9. This receptor was identified in a woman aged 18-30 years in good health and CMV-seronegative. The V gene is TRBV7-8, the J gene TRBJ2-7; TRBD2 matches 10 bases. The source material was PBMCs. CDR3 protein: CASSLARDSGRFSYEQYF. The CDR3 DNA sequence: TGTGCCAGCAGCTTAGCGCGGGATAGCGGGAGGTTTTCCTACGAGCAGTACTTC.